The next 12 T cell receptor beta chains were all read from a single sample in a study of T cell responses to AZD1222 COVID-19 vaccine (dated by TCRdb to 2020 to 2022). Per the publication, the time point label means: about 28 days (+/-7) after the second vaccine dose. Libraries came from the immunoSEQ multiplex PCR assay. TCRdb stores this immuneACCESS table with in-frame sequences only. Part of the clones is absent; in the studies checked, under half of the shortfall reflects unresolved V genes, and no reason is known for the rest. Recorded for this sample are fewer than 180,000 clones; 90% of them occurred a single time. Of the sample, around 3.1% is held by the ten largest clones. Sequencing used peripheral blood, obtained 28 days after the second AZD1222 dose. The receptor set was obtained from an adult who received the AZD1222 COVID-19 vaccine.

The CDR3 loop reads CASSEGAQGAAYEQYF. The CDR3 region has the DNA TGTGCCAGCAGTGAAGGGGCACAGGGGGCGGCCTACGAGCAGTACTTC. The J gene is TRBJ2-7, the V gene TRBV6-1; 9 bases align to TRBD1. CDR1 is MNHNS and CDR2 is SASEGT in the germline V gene. CDR3 length: 16 amino acids. Trimming at V came to 1 base and at J to 2 bases, leaving 6 bases not matched to a gene.

The CDR3 loop is CASSLAGASGSNTYNEQFF. Written as DNA, the CDR3 is TGCGCCAGCAGCTTGGCCGGTGCTAGCGGGTCAAACACTTACAATGAGCAGTTCTTC. V is TRBV5-1 and J is TRBJ2-1; 8 bases match TRBD2. With V trimmed by 0 bases and J by 4 bases, 15 bases remained unmatched. Germline V gene data show CDR1 as SGHRS and CDR2 as YFSETQ. The CDR3 is made up of 19 amino acids. Looking up the rest from reference TRBV5-1 and TRBJ2-1 gives the full variable domain: KAGVTQTPRYLIKTRGQQVTLSCSPISGHRSVSWYQQTPGQGLQFLFEYFSETQRNKGNFPGRFSGRQFSNSRSEMNVSTLELGDSALYLCASSLAGASGSNTYNEQFFGPGTRLTVL.

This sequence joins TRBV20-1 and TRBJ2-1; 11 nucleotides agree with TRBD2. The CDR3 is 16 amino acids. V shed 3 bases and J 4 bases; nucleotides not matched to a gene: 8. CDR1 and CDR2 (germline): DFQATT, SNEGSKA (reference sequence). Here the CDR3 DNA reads TGCAGTGCTAGTATAGCGGGAGGGGCCAAATACAATGAGCAGTTCTTC. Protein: CSASIAGGAKYNEQFF.

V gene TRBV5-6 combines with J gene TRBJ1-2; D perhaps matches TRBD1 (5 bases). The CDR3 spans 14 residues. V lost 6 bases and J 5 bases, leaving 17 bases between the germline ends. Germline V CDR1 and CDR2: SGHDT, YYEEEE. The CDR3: CASTPDSSGYGYTF. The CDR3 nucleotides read TGTGCCAGCACCCCCGACAGCTCGGGATATGGCTACACCTTC.

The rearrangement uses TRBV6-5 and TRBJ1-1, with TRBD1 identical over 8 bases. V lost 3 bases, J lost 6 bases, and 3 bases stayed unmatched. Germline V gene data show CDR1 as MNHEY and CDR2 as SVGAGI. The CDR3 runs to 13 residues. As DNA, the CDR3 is TGTGCCAGCAGTTATCAACAGGGGGCTGAAGCTTTCTTT. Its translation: CASSYQQGAEAFF.

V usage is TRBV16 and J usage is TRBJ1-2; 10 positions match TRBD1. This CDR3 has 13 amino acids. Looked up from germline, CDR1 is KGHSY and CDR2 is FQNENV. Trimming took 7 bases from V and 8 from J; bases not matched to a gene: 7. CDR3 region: CASTPTGGWGYTF. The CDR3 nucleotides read TGTGCCAGCACCCCGACAGGGGGCTGGGGCTACACCTTC.

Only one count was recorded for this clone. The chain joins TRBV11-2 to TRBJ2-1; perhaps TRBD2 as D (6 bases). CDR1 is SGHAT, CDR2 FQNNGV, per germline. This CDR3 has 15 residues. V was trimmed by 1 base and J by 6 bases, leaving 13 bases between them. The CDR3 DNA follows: TGTGCCAGCAGCTTAGCGGGAGTATCAGGCAATGAGCAGTTCTTC. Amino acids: CASSLAGVSGNEQFF.

The DNA for the CDR3 is TGTGCCAGCAGTTTCGGACGGATGAACACTGAAGCTTTCTTT. It encodes CASSFGRMNTEAFF. The rearrangement uses TRBV27 and TRBJ1-1, with D unclear. Germline lookup yields CDR1 MNHEY and CDR2 SMNVEV (reference sequence). Deletions cut 3 bases from V and 0 bases from J, with 8 bases between. The CDR3 sequence is 14 residues long.

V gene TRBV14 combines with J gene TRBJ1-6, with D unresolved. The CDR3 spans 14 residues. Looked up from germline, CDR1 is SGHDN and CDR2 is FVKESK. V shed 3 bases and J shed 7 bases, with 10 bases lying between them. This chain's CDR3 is CASSQRTGNSPLHF. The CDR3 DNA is TGTGCCAGCAGCCAGCGGACGGGAAATTCACCCCTCCACTTT.

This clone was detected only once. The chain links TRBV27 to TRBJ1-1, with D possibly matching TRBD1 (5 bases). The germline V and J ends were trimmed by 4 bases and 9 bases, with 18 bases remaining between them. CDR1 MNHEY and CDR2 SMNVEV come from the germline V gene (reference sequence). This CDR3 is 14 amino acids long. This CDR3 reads CASSSIMWEGKAFF. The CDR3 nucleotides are TGTGCCAGCAGTTCCATTATGTGGGAGGGGAAAGCTTTCTTT.

The CDR3, as DNA: TGTGCCAGCTCGCAGGGTAACACTGAAGCTTTCTTT. Translated: CASSQGNTEAFF. V usage is TRBV7-9 and J usage is TRBJ1-1; D may be TRBD1 (5 bases). The length of the CDR3 is 12 residues. CDR1 and CDR2 (germline): SEHNR, FQNEAQ (reference sequence). Trimming left V 8 bases short and J 2 bases short, with 9 bases between.

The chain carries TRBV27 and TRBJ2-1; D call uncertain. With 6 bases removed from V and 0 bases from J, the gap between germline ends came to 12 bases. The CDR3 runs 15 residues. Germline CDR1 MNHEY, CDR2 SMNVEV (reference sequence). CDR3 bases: TGTGCCAGCAGCCGTTCCTGGAGCTCCTACAATGAGCAGTTCTTC. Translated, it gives CASSRSWSSYNEQFF.